Each of the 5 T cell receptor beta chains below was sequenced from the same sample in a study of CD8 T cells in ankylosing spondylitis (dated by TCRdb to 2016 to 2017). Findings and caveats that apply to the study as a whole: A TCR beta motif made up of several highly homologous amino acid variants appeared to be characteristic of blood from ankylosing spondylitis patients.

These receptors are not linked to any known antigen. The method behind the library was 5' RACE. The instrument given in TCRdb is Illumina HiSeq 2500. TCRdb reprocessed the public reads (quality trimming at Q25 with fastp, clone calling with MiXCR) and kept in-frame beta chains. Entries that share a CDR3 protein sequence are merged under the most common genes and DNA. This sample lists around 540,000 distinct CDR3 sequences; over 9.5% were detected once. Of the sample, about 6.5% falls within the top ten clones. The material sequenced was blood, either unsorted or a sorted T cell fraction (not recorded which). The receptors were sampled from a male donor with ankylosing spondylitis.

This chain links TRBV5-1 with TRBJ2-3; 12 positions match TRBD1. Trimming cost V 2 bases and J 5 bases; bases outside gene matches: 12. Per germline, CDR1 SGHRS and CDR2 YFSETQ. The CDR3 covers 18 residues. This CDR3 is CASSLKVRDRGLVDTQYF. The DNA of the CDR3 is TGCGCCAGCAGCTTAAAAGTCCGGGACAGGGGGCTTGTAGATACGCAGTATTTT.

The CDR3 DNA reads as TGCGCCAGCAGCCTGCCCGGGAACTATGGCTACACCTTC. It codes for CASSLPGNYGYTF. The genes are TRBV5-1 and TRBJ1-2; D uncertain. The CDR3 is 13 amino acids. Germline CDR1 is SGHRS and CDR2 is YFSETQ. Trimming removed 4 bases at V and 2 bases at J, with 9 bases between. Drawing the rest from reference TRBV5-1 and TRBJ1-2, the complete variable domain is KAGVTQTPRYLIKTRGQQVTLSCSPISGHRSVSWYQQTPGQGLQFLFEYFSETQRNKGNFPGRFSGRQFSNSRSEMNVSTLELGDSALYLCASSLPGNYGYTFGSGTRLTVV.

The gene calls are TRBV19 and TRBJ2-5; perhaps TRBD1 as D (6 bases). Deletions cut 3 bases from V and 4 bases from J, with 12 bases between. The CDR3 is 14 residues long. Germline-derived CDR1 and CDR2 are LNHDA and SQIVND (reference sequence). The CDR3 reads CASSIGTLGETQYF. CDR3 sequence (DNA): TGTGCCAGTAGTATCGGGACATTAGGAGAGACCCAGTACTTC.

The rearrangement joins TRBV20-1 to TRBJ1-2, with D uncertain. The CDR3 length is 12 residues. Per the germline V gene, CDR1 is DFQATT and CDR2 is SNEGSKA (reference sequence). The V and J ends lost 3 bases and 4 bases respectively, with 9 bases between them. Written as DNA, the CDR3 is TGCAGTGCTAGCCGACCGAGCTATGGCTACACCTTC. Translation: CSASRPSYGYTF.

On this clonotype itself: The junction shows a germline mismatch at one end, possibly a read error. J is TRBJ2-2 and V is TRBV7-6; D is ambiguous. The germline V gene encodes CDR1 SGHVS and CDR2 FNYEAQ. The CDR3 loop spans 12 amino acids. This CDR3 is CASSLVPGQLFF. The CDR3 DNA is TGTGCCAGCAGCTTGGTTCCCGGGCAGCTGTTTTTT.